A selection of T cell receptor beta chains follows, all from one sample in a study of control samples from healthy donors and cancer patients. Profiled with immunoSEQ multiplex PCR; TCRdb holds only in-frame clones, not every one. The table includes some 120,000 clones, less than 95% detected once. The sample consisted of blood. These receptors were obtained from a man in his late teens or twenties in good health. CDR3s include the opening cysteine and the closing phenylalanine or tryptophan. D genes are given only for firm matches. Expanded clones get a size class; other rows say once, few or many, or leave the size out.

j_gene,len,abundance,v_gene,d_gene,CDR3aa,CDR3nt
TRBJ1-5,13,.,TRBV27,.,CASSGRSYQPQHF,TGTGCCAGCAGTGGCAGATCCTATCAGCCCCAGCATTTT
TRBJ1-4,16,.,TRBV12-5,.,CASGFAVGGEWEKLFF,TGTGCTAGTGGTTTTGCTGTTGGCGGGGAGTGGGAAAAACTGTTTTTT
TRBJ1-2,16,.,TRBV12-5,.,CASGPFETGGVYGYTF,TGTGCTAGTGGTCCCTTTGAGACAGGAGGAGTCTATGGCTACACCTTC
TRBJ2-1,13,.,TRBV12-3/TRBV12-4,.,CASTTRQYNEQFF,TGTGCCAGCACCACCCGACAGTACAATGAGCAGTTCTTC
TRBJ2-1,17,.,TRBV7-7,.,CASSLGPGLVSANEQFF,TGTGCCAGCAGCTTGGGGCCCGGACTGGTGTCCGCCAATGAGCAGTTCTTC
TRBJ2-1,15,few,TRBV7-9,.,CASSLWGTFYNEQFF,TGTGCCAGCAGCTTATGGGGGACATTTTACAATGAGCAGTTCTTC
TRBJ1-2,16,.,TRBV6-2/TRBV6-3,TRBD1,CASSATGGYSNYGYTF,TGTGCCAGCAGTGCGACAGGGGGCTATTCTAACTATGGCTACACCTTC
TRBJ2-7,14,.,TRBV6-1,.,CASSEAGNSYEQYF,TGTGCCAGCAGTGAGGCCGGCAACTCCTACGAGCAGTACTTC
TRBJ2-3,16,.,TRBV3-1/TRBV3-2,TRBD1,CASSQVPGQGSDTQYF,TGTGCCAGCAGCCAAGTTCCAGGACAGGGGTCAGATACGCAGTATTTT
TRBJ1-3,16,once,TRBV2,TRBD1,CASTGVGQGAGNTIYF,TGTGCCAGCACCGGAGTCGGACAGGGAGCTGGAAACACCATATATTTT
TRBJ1-5,15,.,TRBV19,.,CASSMGTEPNQPQHF,TGTGCCAGTAGTATGGGGACCGAACCCAATCAGCCCCAGCATTTT
TRBJ1-1,14,.,TRBV5-1,TRBD1,CASSPGQGHTEAFF,TGCGCCAGCAGCCCCGGACAGGGGCACACTGAAGCTTTCTTT
TRBJ2-3,14,.,TRBV4-2,.,CASSQEQGIDTQYF,TGTGCCAGCAGCCAAGAACAGGGTATAGATACGCAGTATTTT
TRBJ1-4,15,once,TRBV6-5,TRBD1,CASTRTGGRIEKLFF,TGTGCCAGCACTAGGACAGGGGGTCGGATTGAAAAACTGTTTTTT
TRBJ1-6,14,few,TRBV5-6,TRBD1,CASSRDRVESPLHF,TGTGCCAGCAGCAGGGACAGGGTGGAGTCACCCCTCCACTTT
TRBJ1-2,12,.,TRBV6-1,.,CASSDGGRGYTF,TGTGCCAGCAGTGATGGGGGGCGCGGCTACACCTTC
TRBJ2-1,15,.,TRBV7-3,TRBD1,CASSLDRGAYNEQFF,TGTGCCAGCAGCTTAGACAGGGGGGCCTACAATGAGCAGTTCTTC
TRBJ1-4,18,.,TRBV28,.,CASTAQTALRSENEKLFF,TGTGCCAGCACCGCGCAGACAGCCTTACGGTCGGAAAATGAAAAACTGTTTTTT
TRBJ2-5,14,.,TRBV5-1,.,CASSLGRGKETQYF,TGCGCCAGCAGCTTGGGTAGGGGGAAAGAGACCCAGTACTTC
TRBJ1-1,15,.,TRBV7-9,.,CASTTGGGLNTEAFF,TGTGCCAGCACCACGGGCGGCGGGTTGAACACTGAAGCTTTCTTT
TRBJ1-2,19,.,TRBV7-8,.,CASSRQDTNDYRFSYGYTF,TGTGCCAGCAGCCGGCAGGACACGAATGATTACCGTTTCTCCTATGGCTACACCTTC
TRBJ2-5,17,.,TRBV20-1,TRBD2,CSASGRLSSGGEETQYF,TGCAGTGCTAGTGGAAGACTTTCTAGCGGGGGGGAAGAGACCCAGTACTTC
TRBJ2-1,15,.,TRBV30,TRBD2,CASEKAGANYNEQFF,TGTGCCTCCGAAAAAGCGGGGGCCAACTACAATGAGCAGTTCTTC
TRBJ2-7,15,.,TRBV6-5,.,CASSYSGTAFYEQYF,TGTGCCAGCAGTTACTCGGGGACGGCGTTCTACGAGCAGTACTTC
TRBJ1-1,15,.,TRBV5-1,.,CASSLDPGMNTEAFF,TGCGCCAGCAGCTTGGATCCGGGGATGAACACTGAAGCTTTCTTT
TRBJ1-5,14,.,TRBV15,.,CATSRRAVNQPQHF,TGTGCCACCAGCAGGAGGGCCGTCAATCAGCCCCAGCATTTT
TRBJ2-1,15,once,TRBV7-3,.,CASSPDSSSYNEQFF,TGTGCCAGCAGCCCAGACTCGAGCTCCTACAATGAGCAGTTCTTC
TRBJ1-1,14,.,TRBV11-1,TRBD1,CASSRAGGNTEAFF,TGTGCCAGCAGCAGGGCAGGGGGCAACACTGAAGCTTTCTTT
TRBJ1-5,15,.,TRBV24-1,TRBD1,CATSDGQGGNQPQHF,TGTGCCACCAGTGATGGACAGGGGGGCAATCAGCCCCAGCATTTT
TRBJ2-1,16,.,TRBV6-2/TRBV6-3,TRBD2,CASSNTSGGAYNEQFF,TGTGCCAGCAGTAACACTAGCGGGGGGGCCTACAATGAGCAGTTCTTC
TRBJ2-7,17,.,TRBV19,TRBD2,CASSIASGGAISYEQYF,TGTGCCAGTAGTATCGCTAGCGGGGGGGCTATTTCCTACGAGCAGTACTTC
TRBJ2-7,14,.,TRBV5-1,.,CASSLAGIAYEQYF,TGCGCCAGCAGCTTGGCAGGGATAGCCTACGAGCAGTACTTC
TRBJ2-1,14,once,TRBV6-6,TRBD2,CASTLTGGYNEQFF,TGTGCCAGCACCTTGACGGGGGGATACAATGAGCAGTTCTTC
TRBJ1-2,12,.,TRBV19,.,CASSLNNYGYTF,TGTGCCAGTAGTTTGAACAACTATGGCTACACCTTC
TRBJ1-4,15,once,TRBV13,.,CASSARRWGNEKLFF,TGTGCCAGCAGCGCAAGGAGGTGGGGTAATGAAAAACTGTTTTTT
TRBJ1-3,14,.,TRBV15,.,CATSRDASGNTIYF,TGTGCCACCAGCAGAGATGCCAGTGGAAACACCATATATTTT
TRBJ1-1,14,.,TRBV19,TRBD1,CASTDRPTPTEAFF,TGTGCCAGCACGGACAGGCCTACACCCACTGAAGCTTTCTTT
TRBJ1-3,16,.,TRBV19,.,CASTKGLWNLENTIYF,TGTGCCAGTACTAAAGGACTGTGGAATCTTGAAAACACCATATATTTT
TRBJ1-2,15,.,TRBV10-3,.,CAISDGGMTGDGYTF,TGTGCCATCAGTGATGGGGGTATGACCGGCGATGGCTACACCTTC
TRBJ2-7,15,.,TRBV27,TRBD1,CASSSPWTGHYEQYF,TGTGCCAGCAGTTCGCCCTGGACAGGCCACTACGAGCAGTACTTC
TRBJ2-7,14,.,TRBV10-3,TRBD2,CAISGGLAGYEQYF,TGTGCCATCAGTGGTGGACTAGCGGGCTACGAGCAGTACTTC
TRBJ2-1,14,.,TRBV7-9,TRBD1,CASSSRSQGNEQFF,TGTGCCAGCAGCTCACGCTCACAGGGGAATGAGCAGTTCTTC
TRBJ2-7,15,.,TRBV14,.,CASSQLAENPYEQYF,TGTGCCAGCAGCCAATTAGCAGAAAACCCCTACGAGCAGTACTTC
TRBJ1-2,13,once,TRBV5-1,.,CASSLDNEGGYTF,TGCGCCAGCAGCTTGGATAACGAGGGTGGCTACACCTTC
TRBJ1-6,15,.,TRBV6-5,TRBD1,CASSRDRDPYSPLHF,TGTGCCAGCAGTCGGGACAGAGATCCTTATTCACCCCTCCACTTT
TRBJ2-7,13,.,TRBV3-1/TRBV3-2,.,CASSQDLRYEQYF,TGTGCCAGCAGCCAAGATCTCCGATACGAGCAGTACTTC
TRBJ1-6,18,.,TRBV2,TRBD1,CASTLGGAGQPNNSPLHF,TGTGCCAGCACCTTAGGGGGTGCGGGACAGCCGAATAATTCACCCCTCCACTTT
TRBJ2-5,14,.,TRBV7-9,.,CASSSDSPQETQYF,TGTGCCAGCAGCTCGGACAGCCCCCAAGAGACCCAGTACTTC
TRBJ2-7,15,.,TRBV6-5,.,CASRREVAASYEQYF,TGTGCCAGCAGAAGAGAGGTAGCGGCCTCCTACGAGCAGTACTTC
TRBJ2-7,15,.,TRBV20-1,TRBD2,CSASALAGGSREQYF,TGCAGTGCTAGTGCGCTAGCGGGGGGATCGCGCGAGCAGTACTTC